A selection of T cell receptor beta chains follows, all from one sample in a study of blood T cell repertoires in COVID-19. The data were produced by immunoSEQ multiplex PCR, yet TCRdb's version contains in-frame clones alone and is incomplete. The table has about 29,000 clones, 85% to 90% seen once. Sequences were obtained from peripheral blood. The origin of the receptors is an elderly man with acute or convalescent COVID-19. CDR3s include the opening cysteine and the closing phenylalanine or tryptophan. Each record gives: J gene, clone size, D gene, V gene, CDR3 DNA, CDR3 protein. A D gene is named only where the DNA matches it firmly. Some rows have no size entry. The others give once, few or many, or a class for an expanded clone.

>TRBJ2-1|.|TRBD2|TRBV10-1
TGCGCCAGCAGTGAGAGTAGCGGGGGCTCCTACAATGAGCAGTTCTTC
CASSESSGGSYNEQFF
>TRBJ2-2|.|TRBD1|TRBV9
TGTGCCAAGGGGACAGGGAACACCGGGGAGCTGTTTTTT
CAKGTGNTGELFF
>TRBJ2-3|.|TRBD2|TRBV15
TGTGCCACCAGCAGCGGGGGGGAAAGCACAGATACGCAGTATTTT
CATSSGGESTDTQYF
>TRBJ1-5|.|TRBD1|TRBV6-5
TGTGCCAGCAAACGAGACAGGGGTCAGCCCCAGCATTTT
CASKRDRGQPQHF
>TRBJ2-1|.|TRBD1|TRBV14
TGTGCCAGCAGCCCTTTCGGGGGGACAGGGAGCAATGAGCAGTTCTTC
CASSPFGGTGSNEQFF
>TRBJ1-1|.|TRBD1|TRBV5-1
TGCGCCAGCAGCACGGGACAGGGTGGGATTGAAGCTTTCTTT
CASSTGQGGIEAFF
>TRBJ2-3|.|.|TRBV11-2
TGTGCCAGCAGCTTAGAGGCAGGGGTGTGGAATACGCAGTATTTT
CASSLEAGVWNTQYF
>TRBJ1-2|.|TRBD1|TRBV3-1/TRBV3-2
TGTGCCAGCAGCCAAGGGGACAGATATGGCTACACCTTC
CASSQGDRYGYTF
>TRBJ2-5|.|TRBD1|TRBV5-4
TGTGCCAGCAGCTGGGACAGGGGGCAAGAGACCCAGTACTTC
CASSWDRGQETQYF
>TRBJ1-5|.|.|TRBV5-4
TGTGCCAGCAGCCCCTCCCCGGGGGTACGCAATCAGCCCCAGCATTTT
CASSPSPGVRNQPQHF
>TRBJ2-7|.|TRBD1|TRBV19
TGTGCCAGTAGTATGGCAGGGGGCCCCTACGAGCAGTACTTC
CASSMAGGPYEQYF
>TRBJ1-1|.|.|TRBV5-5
TGTGCCAGCAGCTTGTCCCCAGGGGACACTGAAGCTTTCTTT
CASSLSPGDTEAFF
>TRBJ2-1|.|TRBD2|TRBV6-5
TGTGCCAGCAGTTACGGCGGGGGGCCCTACAATGAGCAGTTCTTC
CASSYGGGPYNEQFF
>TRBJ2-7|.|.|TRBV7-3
TGTGCCAGCAGTCCTGGGGGGTCCGCTAAGGAGCAGTACTTC
CASSPGGSAKEQYF
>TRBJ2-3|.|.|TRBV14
TGTGCCAGCAGCCTCGACCGGGACTTGAGCACAGATACGCAGTATTTT
CASSLDRDLSTDTQYF
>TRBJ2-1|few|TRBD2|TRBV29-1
TGCAGCGTTGCAGCGGGACATGAGCAGTTCTTC
CSVAAGHEQFF
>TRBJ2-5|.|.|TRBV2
TGTGCCAGCAGTGAACAGGGGCTAGCCCCAGAGACCCAGTACTTC
CASSEQGLAPETQYF
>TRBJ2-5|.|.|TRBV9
TGTGCCAGCAGCGTATCGCTCCGGGAGACCCAGTACTTC
CASSVSLRETQYF
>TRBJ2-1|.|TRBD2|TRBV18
TGTGCCAGCTCCCAGGTTATGGCTAGCGGCGCCAATGAGCAGTTCTTC
CASSQVMASGANEQFF
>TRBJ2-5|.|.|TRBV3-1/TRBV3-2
TGTGCCAGCAGCCAAGATCTTGGCAGGGCTGCTGAGACCCAGTACTTC
CASSQDLGRAAETQYF
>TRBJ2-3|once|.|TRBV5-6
TGTGCCAGCAGCTTGGGAGCAACCACAGATACGCAGTATTTT
CASSLGATTDTQYF
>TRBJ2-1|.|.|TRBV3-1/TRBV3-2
TGTGCCAGCAGCCAAGTGAGGGGGGGCAATGAGCAGTTCTTC
CASSQVRGGNEQFF
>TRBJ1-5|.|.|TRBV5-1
TGCGCCAGCAGCTTGGATGCCACTAATCAGCCCCAGCATTTT
CASSLDATNQPQHF
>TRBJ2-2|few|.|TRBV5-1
TGCGCCAGCAGCGCGCAGCTCACGGGGGGCGCGAACACCGGGGAGCTGTTTTTT
CASSAQLTGGANTGELFF
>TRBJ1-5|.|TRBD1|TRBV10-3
TGTGCCATCAGTCGGGACAGCTCCCCGGGCCAGCCCCAGCATTTT
CAISRDSSPGQPQHF
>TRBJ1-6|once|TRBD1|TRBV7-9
TGTGCCAGCAGCTTAGAAAGGACAGGGAATTCACCCCTCCACTTT
CASSLERTGNSPLHF
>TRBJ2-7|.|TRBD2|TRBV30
TGTGCCTGGACCGCCCTAGCGGGGCTTTCAGGGGAGCAGTACTTC
CAWTALAGLSGEQYF
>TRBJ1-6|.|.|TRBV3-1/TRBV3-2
TGTGCCAGCAGCCAAAAGAGACAGCTCAATTCACCCCTCCACTTT
CASSQKRQLNSPLHF
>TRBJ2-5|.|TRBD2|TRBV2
TGTGCCAGCAGTGAGCCCTGGCTAGCGGGGGGTCAAGAGACCCAGTACTTC
CASSEPWLAGGQETQYF
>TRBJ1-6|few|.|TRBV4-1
TGCGCCAGCAGCCAACAGGGGAGTATTGATTCACCCCTCCACTTT
CASSQQGSIDSPLHF
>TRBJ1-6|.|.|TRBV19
TGTGCCAGTAGTCCCCGGGAGCCTAATTCACCCCTCCACTTT
CASSPREPNSPLHF
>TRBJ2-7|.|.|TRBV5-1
TGCGCCAGCAGCTTGATAGGGGGTCAGGGTCTTTTCTACGAGCAGTACTTC
CASSLIGGQGLFYEQYF
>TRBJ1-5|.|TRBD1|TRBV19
TGTGCCAGTACAGGGGGCAAACAGCCCCAGCATTTT
CASTGGKQPQHF
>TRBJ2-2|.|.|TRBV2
TGTGCCAGCAGCTCCACGGCGGCCGGGGAGCTGTTTTTT
CASSSTAAGELFF
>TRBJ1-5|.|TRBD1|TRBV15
TGTGCCACCAGACCCGGACAGGGGGCTACCAATCAGCCCCAGCATTTT
CATRPGQGATNQPQHF